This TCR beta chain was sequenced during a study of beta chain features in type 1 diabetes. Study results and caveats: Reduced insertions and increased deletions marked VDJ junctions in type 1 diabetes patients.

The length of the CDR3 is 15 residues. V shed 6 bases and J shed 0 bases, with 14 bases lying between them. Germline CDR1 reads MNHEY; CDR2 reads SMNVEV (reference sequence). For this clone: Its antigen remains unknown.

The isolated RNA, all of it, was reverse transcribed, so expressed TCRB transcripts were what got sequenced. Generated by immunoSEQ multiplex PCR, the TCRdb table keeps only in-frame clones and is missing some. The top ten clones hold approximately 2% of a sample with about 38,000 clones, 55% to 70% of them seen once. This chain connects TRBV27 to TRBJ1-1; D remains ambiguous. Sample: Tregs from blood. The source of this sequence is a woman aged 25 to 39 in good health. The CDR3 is CASSRSTRMNTEAFF. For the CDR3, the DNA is TGTGCCAGCAGCAGGTCCACACGAATGAACACTGAAGCTTTCTTT.